Here is one T cell receptor beta chain with its context. How the authors handled the data: Reference gene primers were amplified, and this amplification served to estimate nucleated cell counts. TCRdb's copy holds only in-frame clones and misses some; the assay was immunoSEQ multiplex PCR. V, J and clone size derive from that table, while D and trimming were established from the DNA sequence. The sample lists approximately 74,000 clones; approximately 81% were seen once. This entry belongs to a study of blood T cell repertoires in COVID-19. At the level of the study: Sites across the United States, Italy and Spain contributed samples from acute and convalescent COVID-19. PBMCs, B-cell-depleted T cells, or T cells provided the cDNA or gDNA that made up the material.

The clonotype was recovered from an elderly woman with active or convalescent COVID-19. Source material: peripheral blood.

The DNA for the CDR3 is TGTGCCAGCAGTGACTGGGCAGGGGGGAGAGAGACCCAGTACTTC. Its protein product is CASSDWAGGRETQYF. The chain combines TRBV2 with TRBJ2-5, with a weak D call TRBD1 (7 bases). Germline CDR1 SNHLY, CDR2 FYNNEI. The CDR3 has 15 residues. The V gene lost 3 bases and the J gene lost 4 bases, with 15 bases spanning the gap.